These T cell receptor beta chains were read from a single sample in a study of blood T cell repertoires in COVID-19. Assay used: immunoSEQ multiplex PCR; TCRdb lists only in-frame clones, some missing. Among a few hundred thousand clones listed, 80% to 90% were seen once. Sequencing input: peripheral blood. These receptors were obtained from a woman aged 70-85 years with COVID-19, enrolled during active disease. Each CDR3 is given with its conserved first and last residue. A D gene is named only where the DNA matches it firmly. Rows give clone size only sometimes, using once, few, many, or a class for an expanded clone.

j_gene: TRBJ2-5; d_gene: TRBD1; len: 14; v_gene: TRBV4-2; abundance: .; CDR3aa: CASSQVSGGKTQYF; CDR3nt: TGTGCCAGCAGCCAAGTGTCAGGGGGAAAGACCCAGTACTTC
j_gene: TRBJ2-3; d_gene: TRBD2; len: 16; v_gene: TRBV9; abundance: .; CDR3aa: CASSPRVAGYTDTQYF; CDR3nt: TGTGCCAGCAGCCCCCGGGTAGCGGGATACACAGATACGCAGTATTTT
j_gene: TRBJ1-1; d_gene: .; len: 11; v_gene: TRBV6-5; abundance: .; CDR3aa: CASRQGFEAFF; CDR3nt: TGTGCCAGCAGACAGGGTTTTGAAGCTTTCTTT
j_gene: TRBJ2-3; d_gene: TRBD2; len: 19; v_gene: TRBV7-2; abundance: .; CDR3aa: CASSSHVPYYSGATDTQYF; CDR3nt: TGTGCCAGCAGTTCCCACGTACCCTACTACAGCGGGGCCACAGATACGCAGTATTTT
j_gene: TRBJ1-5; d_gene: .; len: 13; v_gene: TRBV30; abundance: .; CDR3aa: CAWSVKGDQPQHF; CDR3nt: TGTGCCTGGAGTGTTAAAGGGGATCAGCCCCAGCATTTT
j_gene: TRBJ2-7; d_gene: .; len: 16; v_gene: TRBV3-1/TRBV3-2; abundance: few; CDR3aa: CASSQDGGQPIYEQYF; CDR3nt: TGTGCCAGCAGCCAAGATGGGGGCCAGCCAATTTACGAGCAGTACTTC
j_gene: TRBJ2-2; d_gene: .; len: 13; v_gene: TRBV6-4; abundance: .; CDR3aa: CASSDSWRGELFF; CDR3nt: TGTGCCAGCAGTGACTCGTGGAGGGGGGAGCTGTTTTTT
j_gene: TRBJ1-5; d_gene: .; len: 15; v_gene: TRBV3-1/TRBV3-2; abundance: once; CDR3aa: CASSQDSTGDQPQHF; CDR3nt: TGTGCCAGCAGCCAAGATTCAACAGGCGATCAGCCCCAGCATTTT
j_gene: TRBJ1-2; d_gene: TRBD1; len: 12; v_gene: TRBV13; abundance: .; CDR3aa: CASSLTGNGYTF; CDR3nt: TGTGCCAGCAGCTTGACAGGGAACGGCTACACCTTC
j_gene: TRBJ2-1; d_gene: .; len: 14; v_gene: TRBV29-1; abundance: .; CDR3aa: CSVHEPPLNNEQFF; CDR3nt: TGCAGCGTTCACGAGCCGCCACTTAACAATGAGCAGTTCTTC
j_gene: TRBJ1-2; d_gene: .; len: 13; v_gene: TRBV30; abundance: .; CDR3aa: CAWRDSTAGGYTF; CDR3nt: TGTGCCTGGAGAGACAGCACCGCGGGGGGCTACACCTTC
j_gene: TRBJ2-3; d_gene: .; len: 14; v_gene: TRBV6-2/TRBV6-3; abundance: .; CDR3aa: CASSYGQITDTQYF; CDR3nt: TGTGCCAGCAGTTACGGGCAGATCACAGATACGCAGTATTTT
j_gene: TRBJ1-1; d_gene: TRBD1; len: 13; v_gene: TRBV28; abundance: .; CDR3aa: CASSLYGTGKAFF; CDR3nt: TGTGCCAGCAGTTTATATGGGACAGGGAAAGCTTTCTTT
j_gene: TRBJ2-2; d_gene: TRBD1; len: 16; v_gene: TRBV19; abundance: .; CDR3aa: CASSRRDRGRPGELFF; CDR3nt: TGTGCCAGTAGTAGGAGAGACAGGGGGAGGCCCGGGGAGCTGTTTTTT
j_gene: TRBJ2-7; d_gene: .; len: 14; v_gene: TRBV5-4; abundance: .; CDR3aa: CASSSPTTPYEQYF; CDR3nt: TGTGCCAGCAGCTCCCCGACTACCCCCTACGAGCAGTACTTC
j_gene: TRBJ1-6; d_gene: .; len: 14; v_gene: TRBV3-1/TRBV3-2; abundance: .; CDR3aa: CASSQNSANSPLHF; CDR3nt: TGTGCCAGCAGCCAAAACAGTGCCAATTCACCCCTCCACTTT
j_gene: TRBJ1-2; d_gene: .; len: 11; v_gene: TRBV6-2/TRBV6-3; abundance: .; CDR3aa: CASSYSQGYTF; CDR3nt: TGTGCCAGCAGTTACTCCCAAGGCTACACCTTC
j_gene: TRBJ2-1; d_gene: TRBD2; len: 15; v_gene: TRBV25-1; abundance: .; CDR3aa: CASRVAGGGVNEQFF; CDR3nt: TGTGCCAGCAGGGTAGCGGGAGGTGGGGTGAATGAGCAGTTCTTC
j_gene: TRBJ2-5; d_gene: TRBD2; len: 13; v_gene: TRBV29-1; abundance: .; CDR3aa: CSVDDGGSETQYF; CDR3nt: TGCAGCGTTGATGACGGGGGGTCGGAGACCCAGTACTTC
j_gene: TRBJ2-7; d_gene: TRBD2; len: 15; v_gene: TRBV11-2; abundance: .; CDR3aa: CASRPQLAGGRVQYF; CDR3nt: TGTGCCAGCAGACCGCAACTAGCGGGAGGGCGAGTTCAGTACTTC
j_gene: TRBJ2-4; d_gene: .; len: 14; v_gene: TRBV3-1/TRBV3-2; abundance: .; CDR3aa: CASSQDLGQGIQYF; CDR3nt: TGTGCCAGCAGCCAAGATCTAGGTCAGGGCATTCAGTACTTC
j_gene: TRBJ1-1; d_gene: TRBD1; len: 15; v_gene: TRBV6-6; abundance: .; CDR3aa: CASSPPRGRNTEAFF; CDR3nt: TGTGCCAGCAGCCCCCCCAGGGGGCGGAACACTGAAGCTTTCTTT
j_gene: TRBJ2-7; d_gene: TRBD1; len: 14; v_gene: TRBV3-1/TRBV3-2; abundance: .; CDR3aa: CASSQGQGKYEQYF; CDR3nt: TGTGCCAGCAGCCAAGGACAGGGAAAATACGAGCAGTACTTC
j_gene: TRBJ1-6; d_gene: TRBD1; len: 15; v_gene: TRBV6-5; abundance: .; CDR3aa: CASRARQGVNSPLHF; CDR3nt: TGTGCCAGCAGAGCAAGACAGGGTGTTAATTCACCCCTCCACTTT
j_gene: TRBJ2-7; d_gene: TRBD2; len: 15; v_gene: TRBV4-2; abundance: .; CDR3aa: CASSQQREGSYEQYF; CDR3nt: TGTGCCAGCAGCCAGCAGCGGGAGGGCTCCTACGAGCAGTACTTC
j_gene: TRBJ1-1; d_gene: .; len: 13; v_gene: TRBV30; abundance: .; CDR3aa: CAWSPGVSTEAFF; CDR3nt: TGTGCCTGGAGCCCCGGGGTGAGCACTGAAGCTTTCTTT
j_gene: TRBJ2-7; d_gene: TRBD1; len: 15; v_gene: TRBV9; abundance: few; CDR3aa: CASSAGQGQNYEQYF; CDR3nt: TGTGCCAGCAGCGCGGGACAGGGACAAAACTACGAGCAGTACTTC
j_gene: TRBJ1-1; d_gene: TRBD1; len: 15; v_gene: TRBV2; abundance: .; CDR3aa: CASSVQGLGNTEAFF; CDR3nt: TGTGCCAGCAGTGTACAGGGGCTGGGGAACACTGAAGCTTTCTTT
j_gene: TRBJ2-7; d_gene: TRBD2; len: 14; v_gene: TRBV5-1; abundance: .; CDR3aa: CASSSTSGSFEQYF; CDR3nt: TGCGCCAGCAGCTCGACTAGCGGGAGTTTCGAGCAGTACTTC
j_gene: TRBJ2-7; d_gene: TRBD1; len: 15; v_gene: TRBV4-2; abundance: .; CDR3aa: CASSQDWSRGSEQYF; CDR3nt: TGTGCCAGCAGCCAAGACTGGTCCAGGGGGTCCGAGCAGTACTTC
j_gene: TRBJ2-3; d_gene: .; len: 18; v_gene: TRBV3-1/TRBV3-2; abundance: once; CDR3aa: CASSQDGGSDAFTDTQYF; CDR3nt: TGTGCCAGCAGCCAAGATGGAGGGTCCGATGCCTTCACAGATACGCAGTATTTT
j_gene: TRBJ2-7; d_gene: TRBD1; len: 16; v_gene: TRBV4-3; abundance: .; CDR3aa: CASSQGTGTGSYEQYF; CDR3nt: TGCGCCAGCAGCCAAGGGACCGGGACAGGATCCTACGAGCAGTACTTC
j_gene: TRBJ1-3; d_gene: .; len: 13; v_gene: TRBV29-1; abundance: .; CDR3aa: CSVASSSGNTIYF; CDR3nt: TGCAGCGTAGCATCTAGCTCTGGAAACACCATATATTTT
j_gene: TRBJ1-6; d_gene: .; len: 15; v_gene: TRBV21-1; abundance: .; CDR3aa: CASSKAGGARSPLHF; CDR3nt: TGTGCCAGCAGCAAAGCTGGGGGCGCGCGGTCACCCCTCCACTTT
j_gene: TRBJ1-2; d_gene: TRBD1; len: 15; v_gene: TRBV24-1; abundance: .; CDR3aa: CATSDTGTGGAGYTF; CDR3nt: TGTGCCACCAGTGACACCGGGACAGGGGGCGCAGGCTACACCTTC
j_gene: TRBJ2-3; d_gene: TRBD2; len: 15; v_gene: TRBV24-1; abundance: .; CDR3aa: CATSDLGGGTDTQYF; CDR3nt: TGTGCCACCAGTGACTTAGGCGGGGGAACAGATACGCAGTATTTT
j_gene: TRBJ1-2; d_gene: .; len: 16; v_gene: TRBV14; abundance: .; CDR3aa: CASSQDRQGRMDGYTF; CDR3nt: TGTGCCAGCAGCCAAGATAGGCAGGGGCGAATGGATGGCTACACCTTC
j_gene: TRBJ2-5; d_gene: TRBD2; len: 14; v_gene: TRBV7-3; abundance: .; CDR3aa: CASSPSGAQETQYF; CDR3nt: TGTGCCAGCAGCCCAAGCGGGGCCCAAGAGACCCAGTACTTC
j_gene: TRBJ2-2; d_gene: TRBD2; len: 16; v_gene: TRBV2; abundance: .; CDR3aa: CASNPPLAGWSGELFF; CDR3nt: TGTGCCAGCAACCCCCCCCTAGCGGGATGGTCCGGGGAGCTGTTTTTT
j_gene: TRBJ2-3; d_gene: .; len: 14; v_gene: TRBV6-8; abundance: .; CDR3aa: CASRLSGNTDTQYF; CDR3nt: TGTGCCAGCAGACTGAGCGGAAACACAGATACGCAGTATTTT
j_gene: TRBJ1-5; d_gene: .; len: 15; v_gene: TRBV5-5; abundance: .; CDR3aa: CASSFDGVGNQPQHF; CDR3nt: TGTGCCAGCAGCTTTGACGGGGTAGGGAATCAGCCCCAGCATTTT
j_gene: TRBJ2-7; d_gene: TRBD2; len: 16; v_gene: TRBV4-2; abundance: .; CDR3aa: CASSQGGVAGSYEQYF; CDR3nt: TGTGCCAGCAGCCAAGGTGGGGTAGCGGGCTCCTACGAGCAGTACTTC
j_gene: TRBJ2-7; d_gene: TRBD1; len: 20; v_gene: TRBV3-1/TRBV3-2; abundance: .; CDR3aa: CASSPLFPIVGQASSYEQYF; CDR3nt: TGTGCCAGCAGCCCGCTCTTTCCAATCGTGGGACAGGCGTCCTCCTACGAGCAGTACTTC
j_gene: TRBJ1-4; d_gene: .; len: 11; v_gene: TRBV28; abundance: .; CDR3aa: CASREAEKLFF; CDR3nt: TGTGCCAGCCGAGAGGCAGAAAAACTGTTTTTT
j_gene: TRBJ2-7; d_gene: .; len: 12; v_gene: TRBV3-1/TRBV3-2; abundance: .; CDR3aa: CASSQAFHEQYF; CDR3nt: TGTGCCAGCAGCCAAGCCTTCCACGAGCAGTACTTC
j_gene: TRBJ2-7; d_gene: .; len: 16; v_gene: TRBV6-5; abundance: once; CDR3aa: CASSYSRGAGPYEQYF; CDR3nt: TGTGCCAGCAGTTACTCGAGGGGAGCGGGCCCCTACGAGCAGTACTTC
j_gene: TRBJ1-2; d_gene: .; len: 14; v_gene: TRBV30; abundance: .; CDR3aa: CAWSEQAQRDGYTF; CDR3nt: TGTGCCTGGAGTGAACAGGCCCAACGTGATGGCTACACCTTC
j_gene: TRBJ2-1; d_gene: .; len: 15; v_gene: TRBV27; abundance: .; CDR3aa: CASKARPVSYNEQFF; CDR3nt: TGTGCCAGTAAAGCTAGACCCGTCTCCTACAATGAGCAGTTCTTC
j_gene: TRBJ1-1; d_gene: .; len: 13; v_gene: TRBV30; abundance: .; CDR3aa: CAGSGVGGTEAFF; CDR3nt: TGTGCCGGGAGCGGGGTGGGGGGCACTGAAGCTTTCTTT
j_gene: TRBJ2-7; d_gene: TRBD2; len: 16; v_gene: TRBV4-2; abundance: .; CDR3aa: CASSQAGSGMSYEQYF; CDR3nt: TGTGCCAGCAGCCAAGCGGGTAGCGGGATGTCCTACGAGCAGTACTTC
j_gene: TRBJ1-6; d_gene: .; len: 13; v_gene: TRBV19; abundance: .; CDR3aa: CASSLRYNSPLHF; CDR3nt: TGTGCCAGTAGTCTACGATATAATTCACCCCTCCACTTT
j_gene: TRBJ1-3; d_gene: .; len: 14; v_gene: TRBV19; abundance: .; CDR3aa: CASHEQGPGNTIYF; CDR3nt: TGTGCCAGTCATGAACAGGGTCCTGGAAACACCATATATTTT